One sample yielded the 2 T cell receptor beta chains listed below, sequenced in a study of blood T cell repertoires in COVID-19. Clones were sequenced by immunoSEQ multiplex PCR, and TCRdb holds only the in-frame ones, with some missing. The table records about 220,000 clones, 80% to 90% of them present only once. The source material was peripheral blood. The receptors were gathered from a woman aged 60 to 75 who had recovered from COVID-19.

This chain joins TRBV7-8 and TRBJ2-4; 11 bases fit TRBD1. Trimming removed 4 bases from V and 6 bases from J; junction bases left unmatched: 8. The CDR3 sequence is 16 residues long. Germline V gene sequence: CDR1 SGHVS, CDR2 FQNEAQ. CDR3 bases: TGTGCCAGCAGCTCGGGACAGGGGGGTGTCGTAAACATTCAGTACTTC. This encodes CASSSGQGGVVNIQYF.

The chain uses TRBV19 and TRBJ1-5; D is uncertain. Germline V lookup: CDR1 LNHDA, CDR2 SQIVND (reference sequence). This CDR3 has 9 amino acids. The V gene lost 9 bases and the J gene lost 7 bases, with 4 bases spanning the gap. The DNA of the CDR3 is TGTGCCAGACAACAGCCCCAGCATTTT. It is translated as CARQQPQHF.